This T cell receptor (beta chain) was obtained from a study of blood T cell repertoires in COVID-19. Looking at the study overall: Samples taken during acute and convalescent COVID-19 were collected in the United States, Italy and Spain.

This CDR3 is built from 10 residues. Looked up from germline, CDR1 is DFQATT and CDR2 is SNEGSKA (reference sequence). As to this clone: Germline and junction disagree at one end, which may indicate a read error.

Clones were read by immunoSEQ multiplex PCR, and TCRdb kept only the in-frame ones, dropping some. This sample carries 320,000 or so clones, about 88% of them seen once, and the ten largest clones take 0.9% to 1.2%. Sequenced sample: PBMCs or T cells enriched from blood (not recorded which). The chain is built from TRBV20-1 and TRBJ2-1; TRBD1 is a possible D gene (5 bases). The source of this sequence is a woman aged 25 to 39 who had recovered from COVID-19. CDR3 in DNA: TGCAGTGCTACCCAACAGGCCCTGGTCTTC. The encoded protein is CSATQQALVF.